This T cell receptor (beta chain) emerged from a study of T cell responses to AZD1222 COVID-19 vaccine. General observations from the study: A mostly white British donor set with more females was recruited, and clonal diversity was possibly underestimated. Unmutated variant regions are reportedly the target of nearly half of TCRs that are spike-specific. Repertoire samples came only from after the peak T cell response.

Germline V gene data show CDR1 as LGHDT and CDR2 as YNNKEL (reference sequence). There are 11 residues in the CDR3. V trimming: 6 bases; J trimming: 9 bases; junction bases outside the gene matches: 2. The method was immunoSEQ multiplex PCR; TCRdb's version includes in-frame clones alone and lacks a portion of them. The sample yields tens of thousands of clones, roughly 88% seen once. Of note for this clone: The target antigen is unknown.

The sequences come from peripheral blood, collected 28 days after the second AZD1222 dose. The clonotype originates from an adult who received the AZD1222 COVID-19 vaccine. This chain connects TRBV3-1 (or the pseudogene TRBV3-2) to TRBJ2-1; 7 positions agree with TRBD2. The CDR3 DNA reads TGTGCCAGCAGTCTAGCGGTTGAGCAGTTCTTC. Its translation: CASSLAVEQFF.